One sample yielded the 10 T cell receptor beta chains listed below, sequenced in a study of shared clonotypes between healthy human individuals. Assay used: immunoSEQ multiplex PCR; TCRdb lists only in-frame clones, some missing. Among about 2.4 million clones listed, approximately 90% were seen once. The sequenced material came from naive CD4+ T cells sorted from blood. As to subset: CD45RA+ positively selected. All receptors come from a young man in good health.

This chain joins TRBV5-1 and TRBJ2-2; tentative D call: TRBD1 (5 bases). The V and J ends lost 0 bases and 1 base respectively, with 7 bases between them. Germline assignment: CDR1 SGHRS and CDR2 YFSETQ. This CDR3 comprises 15 residues. The CDR3 DNA reads TGCGCCAGCAGCTTGGAAGGGGTGAACACCGGGGAGCTGTTTTTT. Translation gives CASSLEGVNTGELFF.

This clone was counted a single time. Other nucleotide sequences in the sample specify the same CDR3. The V and J genes are TRBV7-2 and TRBJ2-3; no firm D call. CDR3 length: 12 residues. V shed 5 bases and J shed 2 bases, with 5 bases lying between them. The germline gives CDR1 SGHTA, CDR2 FQGNSA. The CDR3 here is CASSLYTDTQYF. In DNA form, the CDR3 reads TGTGCCAGCAGCCTCTACACAGATACGCAGTATTTT.

V usage is TRBV6-5 and J usage is TRBJ1-2; 7 bases are a match to TRBD1. The CDR3 runs to 14 residues. J was trimmed by 4 bases and V by 4 bases; bases with no gene match: 6. In germline, CDR1 is MNHEY, CDR2 SVGAGI. The CDR3 bases are TGTGCCAGCAGTTCCGGGACAGCCCTCTATGGCTACACCTTC. It translates to CASSSGTALYGYTF.

Concerning this clone itself: In the same sample, other DNA sequences code for this CDR3. The V call is TRBV6-6, the J call TRBJ1-3, with D possibly TRBD1 on 5 matching bases. V shed 6 bases and J shed 2 bases, with 11 bases lying between them. The CDR3 extends over 14 amino acids. From germline, CDR1 is MNHNY and CDR2 SVGAGI (reference sequence). The CDR3: CASSSGVAGNTIYF. The CDR3 DNA reads as TGTGCCAGCAGCTCGGGGGTAGCTGGAAACACCATATATTTT.

The CDR3 region has the DNA TGTGCCAGCACCTCGACAGGAGGATTCATCTACGAGCAGTACTTC. This translates into CASTSTGGFIYEQYF. This chain uses TRBV6-5 with TRBJ2-7, with a possible D match to TRBD1 (6 bases). V lost 7 bases, J lost 3 bases, and 19 bases lay in between. This CDR3 spans 15 amino acids. CDR1 is MNHEY and CDR2 is SVGAGI in the germline V gene.

V is TRBV11-2 and J is TRBJ2-7, with 10 nucleotides matching TRBD2. Looked up from germline, CDR1 is SGHAT and CDR2 is FQNNGV. CDR3 size: 16 residues. The J segment lost 2 bases and the V segment lost 1 base, leaving 5 bases of the junction unmatched. The CDR3 DNA reads as TGTGCCAGCAGCTTAGCTAGCGGGAGCTTCCCCTACGAGCAGTACTTC. It yields the protein CASSLASGSFPYEQYF. The complete variable domain, with remaining parts taken from reference TRBV11-2 and TRBJ2-7, reads EAGVAQSPRYKIIEKRQSVAFWCNPISGHATLYWYQQILGQGPKLLIQFQNNGVVDDSQLPKDRFSAERLKGVDSTLKIQPAKLEDSAVYLCASSLASGSFPYEQYFGPGTRLTVT.

To note about this clone: In the same sample, other DNA sequences code for this CDR3. This chain links TRBV6-5 with TRBJ2-5; 7 bases line up with TRBD1. The trim removed 0 bases at V and 5 bases at J, leaving 3 bases unmatched. There are 14 residues in the CDR3. In germline, CDR1 is MNHEY, CDR2 SVGAGI. The CDR3 DNA is TGTGCCAGCAGTTACTCGACAGGGTTGGAGACCCAGTACTTC. Translated: CASSYSTGLETQYF.

The gene calls are TRBV7-2 and TRBJ2-5; 7 bases fit TRBD1. The CDR3 covers 15 residues. Germline CDR1 reads SGHTA; CDR2 reads FQGNSA. The V and J ends lost 4 bases and 7 bases, in that order; junction bases with no gene match: 12. The CDR3 spells CASSSPGQQRVTQYF. CDR3 nucleotide sequence: TGTGCCAGCAGCTCCCCGGGACAGCAACGGGTGACCCAGTACTTC.

This rearrangement joins TRBV6-1 to TRBJ2-5, with a weak D call TRBD2 (6 bases). The CDR3 extends over 14 amino acids. CDR1 is MNHNS and CDR2 is SASEGT in the germline V gene. V lost 1 base to trimming and J lost 5 bases, with 11 bases between them. CDR3 DNA sequence: TGTGCCAGCAGTGAAGTTGGGGGGATGGAGACCCAGTACTTC. Translated, it gives CASSEVGGMETQYF.

The rearrangement links TRBV4-3 to TRBJ2-1, with 13 bases that match TRBD2. The CDR3 totals 20 residues. V dropped 4 bases and J dropped 3; count of bases not matched to a gene: 15. Germline CDR1 reads LGHNA; CDR2 reads YSLEER. CDR3 residues: CASSPKPGLAGLSGYNEQFF. In DNA form, the CDR3 reads TGCGCCAGCAGCCCTAAACCGGGACTAGCGGGGTTATCAGGCTACAATGAGCAGTTCTTC.